This T cell receptor beta chain is from a study of cytomegalovirus exposure and HLA in healthy donors (dated by TCRdb to about 2017). For context, the study as a whole: In an earlier analysis of some 550 of the donors, 276 Gb of sequence data and 120 million or so unique TCR beta sequences from about 179 million T cells were reported. The study used immunosequencing to profile the T cell repertoires of 666 subjects and linked those repertoires to cytomegalovirus serostatus. Both class I and class II loci were covered by HLA typing, at four-digit resolution. Rather than using new phenotypic data, the later analysis identified candidate immune exposures from TCR beta sequences and from how often those sequences occurred across donors. Typing coverage differed by locus: A, B, C, DRB1 and DQB1 were typed in roughly 620-640 donors, DQA1 in around 500, DPA1 in nearly 610, and DPB1 in just under 490. All discovery cohort repertoires had been generated using a single sequencing platform. Along with the approximately 600-subject first cohort, a separate validation cohort of about 110 different subjects was used. Across some 400 genotyped donors of the cohort, an average of about 240,000 unique TCR beta nucleotide sequences per donor were sequenced, and roughly 18% of those sequences were non-productive. A later analysis re-analyzed previously published TCR beta repertoires from roughly 630 donors and added high-resolution HLA genotyping to study TCR occurrence patterns. In a later genetic analysis, genome-wide SNP genotypes for about three fifths of the 666 donors were used, and that subset was treated as a discovery cohort. Donor age, sex, ethnicity and CMV serostatus were compiled alongside the repertoire data. An early release that covered around 590 HLA-typed donors contained approximately 300 gigabases of sequencing data and around 80 million unique TCR sequences. High-throughput TCR immunosequencing, statistical association of individual TCRs with disease status, and machine learning were combined to predict cytomegalovirus infection status. Among the roughly 400 genotyped donors, about 83% belonged to the genetic ancestry cluster associated with self-reported Caucasian donors. About five DR-DQ haplotypes were treated as single units for association and clustering because of strong linkage in the cohort. The study was designed to test whether signatures of past pathogen exposure could be identified by cataloging public T cell receptors. To decide whether each TCR beta V gene segment behaved as functional or pseudogenic, an earlier analysis of some 580 of the donors relied on high-throughput TCR beta sequencing.

The cohort comprised 666 healthy bone marrow donors. At the time of sampling, all cohort members were nominally healthy, though unrecorded immune exposures were likely present. The donor tested CMV seronegative, placing the donor among the 352 seronegative members of the cohort. A peripheral blood sample was provided by each donor, and peripheral blood mononuclear cells were used for TCR beta sequencing. The Qiagen DNeasy Blood Extraction Kit was used to extract genomic DNA from the blood cell samples. From cysteine to phenylalanine, the CDR3 is 14 amino acids long. The DNA shown is the 42-base CDR3, in frame from base 1. CDR1 and CDR2 are read off the germline V gene (reference sequence) as GTSNPN and SVGIG. From V the trimming removes 6 bases and from J it removes 5 bases, while the gene matches leave 9 bases of the junction unaccounted for. About this clone: It lacks a known antigen. Base-call qualities are not available, and no considerably larger clone is one nucleotide away.

Summary of the overall study and its limitations: V-gene and J-gene trimming of TCR beta chains was associated with a missense DCLRE1C variant in a later genetic analysis, and the association was replicated in an independent cohort. Some IMGT-functional V segments, including TRBV6-2 and TRBV6-3, could not be distinguished by the 87-base-pair reads and were therefore excluded. In this cohort, only TCR beta chains were sequenced, and detectable features were limited by the absence of alpha or paired-chain data. While some public TCRs were present in many individuals, most TCR sequences turned up only very rarely across donors. When HLA alleles, especially DR and DQ, strongly co-occurred, attributing TCR associations to individual alleles was difficult. The earlier analysis of some 540 of the donors excluded fewer than 20 rarely observed V segments, including chromosome 9 orphons, because counts were too low. In a later analysis, HLA-associated TCR beta chains showed more clonal expansion and lower generation probabilities than non-associated chains that were equally common. In the study, approximately 160 TCR beta chains were listed as associated with cytomegalovirus. In a later analysis, TCR association rates were found to vary across HLA loci, with the most associated TCRs seen for DRB1 alleles and the fewest for HLA-C alleles. In a later analysis, several top co-occurrence clusters were reported to appear linked to parvovirus B19, influenza, CMV and Epstein-Barr virus. In both the original and validation cohorts, the classifier was reported to diagnose cytomegalovirus status with high specificity and sensitivity. It was suggested by the authors that the approach could potentially be generalized to other disease states and immunological phenotypes. Most CMV-associated TCR beta chains appeared to be HLA-restricted in a later analysis, and the HLA associations seemed to be driven largely by CMV exposure. A further reported finding was that TCR beta sequences accurately predicted the HLA-A and HLA-B alleles for most subjects in the first cohort. CMV serostatus was the only immune exposure information available for the cohort. The presence/absence analyses assumed that sequencing depth was roughly uniform across donors, and that assumption may not be true. In a later analysis, 15,000 to 20,000 TCR beta sequences were associated with specific HLA alleles at a false discovery rate of 0.05. According to a later genetic analysis, donors in an Asian-associated ancestry cluster had fewer N-insertions in productive TCRs than the roughly 670-donor mean. In an earlier analysis of about 540 of the donors, most TCR beta V segments were observed in productive rearrangements about 87% or about 30% of the time, broadly matching IMGT annotations. Linkage disequilibrium might explain the correlated functional status among segregating V segments, but an unknown experimental factor could not be ruled out. The sequencing pipeline was judged likely to have produced a cluster of highly shared sequence variants as a technical artifact. A few of the identified cytomegalovirus-associated TCR beta chains were confirmed in vitro to be specific for cytomegalovirus antigens. HLA typing was unavailable for some donors at each locus, so association tests used only the typed subset.

Library preparation used the immunoSEQ multiplex PCR assay. The multiplex PCR relied on a mix of 60 forward primers for TCR Vbeta segments and 13 reverse primers for TCR Jbeta segments. Amplification of the CDR3 region of rearranged TCR beta genes was performed with a multiplex PCR assay on genomic DNA. On the Illumina HiSeq System, the amplified TCR beta libraries were sequenced as 87-base-pair reads. On the authors' methods: A later analysis tallied some 79 million unique TCR beta chains across the 650 to 750 repertoires, and about 10 million of those chains were shared by two or more donors. Raw reads were error-corrected and collapsed into unique sequences by a nearest-neighbor algorithm in which closely related sequences were merged to remove PCR and sequencing errors. CDR3 sequences were aligned to IMGT reference sequences to assign V, D and J gene segments. For a sequence to be retained, at least a six-nucleotide match to both a V gene segment and a J gene segment was required. A rearrangement was called productive if the CDR3 had no stop codons and remained in frame with V and J, and every other rearrangement was called non-productive. Following IMGT convention, CDR3 was defined as the stretch from the second conserved V-encoded cysteine to the conserved J-encoded phenylalanine. Sequences without an unambiguous match to a single V gene segment were excluded from the earlier analysis of 500 to 700 of the donors. In an earlier analysis of 587 of the donors, V segments were called functional above 56.7% productive rearrangements and were called segregating when the between-donor standard deviation exceeded 5%. A statistical classification framework was built to diagnose cytomegalovirus status from the catalog of TCR beta chain sequences. V and J gene assignment, in a later analysis, came from comparing TCR nucleotide sequences with IMGT/GENE-DB human TR gene sequences. A later analysis assigned CDR3 sequences and most-parsimonious VDJ recombination scenarios with the TCRdist pipeline. In a later analysis, every TCR beta chain was defined by the combination of its CDR3 amino acid sequence and its V-gene family, and reads without a unique V-gene family were dropped. As a way to deal with suspected cross-contamination and a sequencing artifact, a later analysis dropped approximately 570 nucleotide sequences that were highly shared and had low generation probability. In a later analysis, a clonal expansion index was calculated for each public chain from normalized within-repertoire ranks of inferred template counts. Generation probabilities in a later analysis came from a VDJ recombination model fitted to out-of-frame rearrangements, and those results were checked against IGoR. In a later analysis, TCR-TCR, TCR-HLA and TCR-CMV co-occurrence was scored with hypergeometric tests, and a repertoire-size bias correction was applied to TCR pairs. False discovery rates were estimated in a later analysis by permuting HLA or CMV assignments 20 times. In a later analysis, co-occurring TCRs were grouped with DBSCAN, and TCRdist sequence similarity was added when clustering was performed within HLA-allele-positive subsets. For co-occurrence clustering, repertoires with fewer than 30,000 or more than 120,000 public chains were excluded, along with five repertoires with anomalous nucleotide sharing. In its TCRdb copy, this immuneACCESS table keeps in-frame sequences only and misses some clones. Where compared with another copy, unresolved V genes explain less than half of these, and the others have no known cause. That table furnishes V, J and clone size, whereas the DNA furnished D and trimming. The table for this sample lists around 190,000 clones; about four fifths of them were counted only once. In total, the top ten clones hold approximately 0.55% of the sample.

Sequenced input: PBMCs. The rearrangement combines TRBV30 with TRBJ2-7, and TRBD2 matches 11 of the central bases. The TCR sequence derives from a woman between 50 and 59 years old in good health and CMV-seronegative. The CDR3 protein is CACTGRLAGNEQYF. The nucleotide sequence is given as TGTGCCTGTACCGGACGACTAGCGGGAAACGAGCAGTACTTC.